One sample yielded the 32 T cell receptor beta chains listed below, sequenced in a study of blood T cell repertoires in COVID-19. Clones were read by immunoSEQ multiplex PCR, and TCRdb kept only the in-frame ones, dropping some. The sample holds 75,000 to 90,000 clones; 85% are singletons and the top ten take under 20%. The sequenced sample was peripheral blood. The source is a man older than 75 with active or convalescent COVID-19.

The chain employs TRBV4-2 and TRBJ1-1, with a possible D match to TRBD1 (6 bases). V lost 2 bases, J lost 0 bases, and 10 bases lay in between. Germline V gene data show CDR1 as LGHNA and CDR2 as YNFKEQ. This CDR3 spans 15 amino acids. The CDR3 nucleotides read TGTGCCAGCAGCCAATTACAGGGCCTGAACACTGAAGCTTTCTTT. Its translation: CASSQLQGLNTEAFF.

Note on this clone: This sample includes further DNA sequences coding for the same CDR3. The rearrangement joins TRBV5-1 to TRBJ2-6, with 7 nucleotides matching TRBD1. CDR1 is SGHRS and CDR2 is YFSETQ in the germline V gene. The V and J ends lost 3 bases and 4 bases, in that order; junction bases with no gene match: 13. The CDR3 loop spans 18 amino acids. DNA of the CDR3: TGCGCCAGCAGCTGGGGACAGCAACCTCGCCGAGGGGCCAACGTCCTGACTTTC. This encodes CASSWGQQPRRGANVLTF.

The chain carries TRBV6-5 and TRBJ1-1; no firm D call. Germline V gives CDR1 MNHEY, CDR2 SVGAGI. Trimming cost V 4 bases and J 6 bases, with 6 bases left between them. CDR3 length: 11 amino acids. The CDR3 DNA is TGTGCCAGCAGTTCACTTCCTGAAGCTTTCTTT. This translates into CASSSLPEAFF.

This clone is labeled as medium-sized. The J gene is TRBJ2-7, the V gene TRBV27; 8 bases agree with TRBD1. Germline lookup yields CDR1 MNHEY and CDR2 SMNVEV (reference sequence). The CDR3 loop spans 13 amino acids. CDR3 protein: CASSLSGYRGSSV. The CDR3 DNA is TGTGCCAGCAGTTTATCCGGATACAGGGGGTCCAGCGTC.

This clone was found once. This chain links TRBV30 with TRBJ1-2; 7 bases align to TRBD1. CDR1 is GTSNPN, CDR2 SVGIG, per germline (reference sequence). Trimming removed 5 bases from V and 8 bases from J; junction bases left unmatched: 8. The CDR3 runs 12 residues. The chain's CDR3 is CAWGGGHEGYTF. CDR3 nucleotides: TGTGCCTGGGGAGGGGGCCACGAGGGCTACACCTTC.

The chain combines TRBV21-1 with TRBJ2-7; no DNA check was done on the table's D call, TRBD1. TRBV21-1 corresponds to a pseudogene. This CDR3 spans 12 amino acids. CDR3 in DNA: TGTGCCAGCAGCAATCAGGTACGGGAGCAGTACGTC. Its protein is CASSNQVREQYV.

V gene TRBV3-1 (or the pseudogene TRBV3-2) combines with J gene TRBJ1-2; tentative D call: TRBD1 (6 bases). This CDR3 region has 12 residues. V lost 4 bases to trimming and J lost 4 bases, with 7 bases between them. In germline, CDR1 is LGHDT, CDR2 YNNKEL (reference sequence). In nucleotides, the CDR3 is TGTGCCAGCAGCCGCAGGGGCTATGGCTACACCTTC. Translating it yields CASSRRGYGYTF.

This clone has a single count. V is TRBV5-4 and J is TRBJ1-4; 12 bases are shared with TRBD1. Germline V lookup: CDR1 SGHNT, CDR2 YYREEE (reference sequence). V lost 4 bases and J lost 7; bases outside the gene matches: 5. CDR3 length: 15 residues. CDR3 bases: TGTGCCAGCAGCCCCGGGACAGGGGGCCGTGAAAAACTGTTTTTT. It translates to CASSPGTGGREKLFF. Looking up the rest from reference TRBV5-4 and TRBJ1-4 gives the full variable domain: ETGVTQSPTHLIKTRGQQVTLRCSSQSGHNTVSWYQQALGQGPQFIFQYYREEENGRGNFPPRFSGLQFPNYSSELNVNALELDDSALYLCASSPGTGGREKLFFGSGTQLSVL.

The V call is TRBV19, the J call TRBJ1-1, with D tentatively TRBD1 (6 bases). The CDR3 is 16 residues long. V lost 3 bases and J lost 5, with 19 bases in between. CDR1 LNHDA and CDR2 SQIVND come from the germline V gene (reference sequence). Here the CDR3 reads CASSIPEGGVETEAFF. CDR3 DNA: TGTGCCAGTAGTATCCCCGAGGGGGGGGTAGAAACTGAAGCTTTCTTT.

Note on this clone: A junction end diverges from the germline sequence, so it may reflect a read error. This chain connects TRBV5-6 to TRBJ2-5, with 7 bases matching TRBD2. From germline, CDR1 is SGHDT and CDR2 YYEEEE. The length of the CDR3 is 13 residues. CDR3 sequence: CASGFPSGGTQYF. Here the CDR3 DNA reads TGTGCCAGCGGCTTCCCTAGCGGTGGGACCCAGTACTTC.

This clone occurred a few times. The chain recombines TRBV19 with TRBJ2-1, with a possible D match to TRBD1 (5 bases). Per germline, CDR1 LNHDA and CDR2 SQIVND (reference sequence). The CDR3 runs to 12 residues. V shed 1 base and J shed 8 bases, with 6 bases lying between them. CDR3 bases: TGTGCCAGTAGTATAGGGGGCCATGAGCAGTTCTTC. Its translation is CASSIGGHEQFF.

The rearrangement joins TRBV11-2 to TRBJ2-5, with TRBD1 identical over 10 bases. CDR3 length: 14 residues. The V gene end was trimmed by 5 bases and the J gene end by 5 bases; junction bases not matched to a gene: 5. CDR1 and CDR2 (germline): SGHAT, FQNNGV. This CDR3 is CASSLDRGRETQYF. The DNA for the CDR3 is TGTGCCAGCAGCCTCGACAGGGGGCGCGAGACCCAGTACTTC.

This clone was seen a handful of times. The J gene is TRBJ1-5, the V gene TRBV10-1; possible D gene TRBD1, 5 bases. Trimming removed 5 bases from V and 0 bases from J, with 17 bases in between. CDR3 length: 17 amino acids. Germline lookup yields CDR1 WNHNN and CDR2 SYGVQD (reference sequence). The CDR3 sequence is CASSLTGDNYSNQPQHF. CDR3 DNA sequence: TGCGCCAGCAGTCTAACAGGAGATAATTATAGCAATCAGCCCCAGCATTTT.

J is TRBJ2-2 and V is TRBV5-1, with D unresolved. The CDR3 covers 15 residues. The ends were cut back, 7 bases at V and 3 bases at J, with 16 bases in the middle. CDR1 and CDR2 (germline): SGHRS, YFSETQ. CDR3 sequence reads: CASRASASDTGELFF. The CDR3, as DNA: TGCGCCAGCCGAGCATCCGCCAGCGACACCGGGGAGCTGTTTTTT.

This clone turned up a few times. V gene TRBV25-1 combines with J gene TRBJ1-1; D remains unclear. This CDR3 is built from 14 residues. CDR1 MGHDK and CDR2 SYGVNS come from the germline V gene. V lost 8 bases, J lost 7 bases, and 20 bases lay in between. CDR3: CASLPSGTKYEAFF. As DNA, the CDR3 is TGTGCCAGCCTCCCGTCCGGTACGAAATATGAAGCTTTCTTT.

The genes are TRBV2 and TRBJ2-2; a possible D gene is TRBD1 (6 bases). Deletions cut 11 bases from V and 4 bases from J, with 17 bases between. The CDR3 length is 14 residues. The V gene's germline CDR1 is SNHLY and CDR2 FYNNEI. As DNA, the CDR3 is TGTGCCGGGTCAGGGGAACGCGGCACCGGGGAGCTGTTTTTT. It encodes CAGSGERGTGELFF.

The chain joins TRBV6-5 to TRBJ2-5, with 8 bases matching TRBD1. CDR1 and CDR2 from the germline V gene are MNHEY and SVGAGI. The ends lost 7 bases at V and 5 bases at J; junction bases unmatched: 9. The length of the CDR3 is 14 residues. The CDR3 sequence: CASTLTGVRETQYF. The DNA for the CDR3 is TGTGCCAGCACTTTGACAGGGGTACGTGAGACCCAGTACTTC.

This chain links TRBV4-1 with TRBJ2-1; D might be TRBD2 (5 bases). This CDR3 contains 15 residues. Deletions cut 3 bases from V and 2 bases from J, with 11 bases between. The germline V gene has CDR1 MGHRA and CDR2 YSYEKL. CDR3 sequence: CASSQSGTTYNEQFF. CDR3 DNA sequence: TGCGCCAGCAGCCAGAGCGGTACAACCTACAATGAGCAGTTCTTC.

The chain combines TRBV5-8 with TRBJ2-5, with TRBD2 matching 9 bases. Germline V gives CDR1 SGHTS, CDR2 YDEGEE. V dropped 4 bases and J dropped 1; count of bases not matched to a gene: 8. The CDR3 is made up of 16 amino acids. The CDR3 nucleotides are TGTGCCAGCAGCCTTCCTGGACTAGCGCCCCAAGAGACCCAGTACTTC. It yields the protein CASSLPGLAPQETQYF.

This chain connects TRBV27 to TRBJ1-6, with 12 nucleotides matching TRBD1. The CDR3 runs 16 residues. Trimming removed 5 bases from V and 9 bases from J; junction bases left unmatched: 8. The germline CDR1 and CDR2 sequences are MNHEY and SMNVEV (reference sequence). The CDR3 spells CASSPAGTGGGSPLHF. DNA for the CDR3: TGTGCCAGCAGTCCCGCCGGGACAGGGGGCGGTTCACCCCTCCACTTT.

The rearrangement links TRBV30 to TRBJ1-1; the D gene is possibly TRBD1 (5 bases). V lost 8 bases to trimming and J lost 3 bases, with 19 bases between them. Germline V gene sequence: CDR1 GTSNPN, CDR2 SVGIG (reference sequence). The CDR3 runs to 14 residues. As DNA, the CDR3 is TGTGCCAGGAACCAAAACGGGGGGGACACTGAAGCTTTCTTT. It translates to CARNQNGGDTEAFF.

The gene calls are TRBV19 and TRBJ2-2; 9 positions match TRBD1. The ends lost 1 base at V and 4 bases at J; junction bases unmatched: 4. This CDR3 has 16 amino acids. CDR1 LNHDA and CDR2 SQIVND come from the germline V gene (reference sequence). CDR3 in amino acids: CASSIAGQGGTGELFF. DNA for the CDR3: TGTGCCAGTAGTATAGCGGGACAGGGAGGCACCGGGGAGCTGTTTTTT. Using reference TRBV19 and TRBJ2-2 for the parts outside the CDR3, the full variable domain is DGGITQSPKYLFRKEGQNVTLSCEQNLNHDAMYWYRQDPGQGLRLIYYSQIVNDFQKGDIAEGYSVSREKKESFPLTVTSAQKNPTAFYLCASSIAGQGGTGELFFGEGSRLTVL.

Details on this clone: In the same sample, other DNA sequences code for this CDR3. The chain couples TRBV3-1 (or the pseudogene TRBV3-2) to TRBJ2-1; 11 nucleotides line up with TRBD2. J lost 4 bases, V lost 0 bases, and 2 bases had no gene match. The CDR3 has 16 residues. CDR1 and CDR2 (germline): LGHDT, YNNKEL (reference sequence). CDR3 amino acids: CASSQERLAGYNEQFF. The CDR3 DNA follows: TGTGCCAGCAGCCAAGAGAGACTAGCGGGGTACAATGAGCAGTTCTTC.

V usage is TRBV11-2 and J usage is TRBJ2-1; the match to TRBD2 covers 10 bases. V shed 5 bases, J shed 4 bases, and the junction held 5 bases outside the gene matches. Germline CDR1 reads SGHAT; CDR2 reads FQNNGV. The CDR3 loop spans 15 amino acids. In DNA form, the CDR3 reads TGTGCCAGCAGCACAACTAGCGGGGAGTACAATGAGCAGTTCTTC. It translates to CASSTTSGEYNEQFF.

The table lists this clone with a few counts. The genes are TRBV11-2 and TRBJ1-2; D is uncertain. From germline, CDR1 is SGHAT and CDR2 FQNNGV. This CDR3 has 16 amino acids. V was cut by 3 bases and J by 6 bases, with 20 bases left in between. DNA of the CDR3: TGTGCCAGCAGCTTGCGGTTGGAGCCATATATTGATGGCTACACCTTC. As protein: CASSLRLEPYIDGYTF.

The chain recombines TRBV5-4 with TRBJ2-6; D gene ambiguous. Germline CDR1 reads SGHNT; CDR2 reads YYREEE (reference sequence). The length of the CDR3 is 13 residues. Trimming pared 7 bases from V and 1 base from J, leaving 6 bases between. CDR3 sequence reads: CASRLSGANVLTF. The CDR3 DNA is TGTGCCAGCCGGTTATCTGGGGCCAACGTCCTGACTTTC. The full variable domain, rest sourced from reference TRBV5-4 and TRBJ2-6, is ETGVTQSPTHLIKTRGQQVTLRCSSQSGHNTVSWYQQALGQGPQFIFQYYREEENGRGNFPPRFSGLQFPNYSSELNVNALELDDSALYLCASRLSGANVLTFGAGSRLTVL.

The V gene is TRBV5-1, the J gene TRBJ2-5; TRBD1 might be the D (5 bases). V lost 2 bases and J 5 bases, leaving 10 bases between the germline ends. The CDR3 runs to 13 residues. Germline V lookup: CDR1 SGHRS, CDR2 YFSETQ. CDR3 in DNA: TGCGCCAGCAGCTTCCAAGGGGATGAGACCCAGTACTTC. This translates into CASSFQGDETQYF.

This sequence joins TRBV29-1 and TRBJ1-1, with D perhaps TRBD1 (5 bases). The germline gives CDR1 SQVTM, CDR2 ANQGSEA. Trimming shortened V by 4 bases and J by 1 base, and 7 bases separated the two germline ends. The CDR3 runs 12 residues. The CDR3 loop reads CSVVDRNTEAFF. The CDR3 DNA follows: TGCAGCGTTGTCGACAGGAACACTGAAGCTTTCTTT. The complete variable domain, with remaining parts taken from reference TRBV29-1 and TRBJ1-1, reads SAVISQKPSRDICQRGTSLTIQCQVDSQVTMMFWYRQQPGQSLTLIATANQGSEATYESGFVIDKFPISRPNLTFSTLTVSNMSPEDSSIYLCSVVDRNTEAFFGQGTRLTVV.

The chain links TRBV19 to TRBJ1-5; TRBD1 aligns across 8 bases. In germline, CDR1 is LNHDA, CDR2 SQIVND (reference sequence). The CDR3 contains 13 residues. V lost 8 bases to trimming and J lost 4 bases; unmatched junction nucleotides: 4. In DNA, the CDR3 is TGTGCCAGTTCGGACAGGGATAATCAGCCCCAGCATTTT. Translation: CASSDRDNQPQHF.

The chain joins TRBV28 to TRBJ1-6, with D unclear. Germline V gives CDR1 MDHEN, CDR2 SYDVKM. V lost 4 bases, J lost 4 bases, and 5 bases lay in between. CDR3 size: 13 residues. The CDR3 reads CASSSPYNSPLHF. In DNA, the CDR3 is TGTGCCAGCAGTTCCCCTTATAATTCACCCCTCCACTTT.

The chain's CDR3 is CASSFGTGGRNEQFF. DNA for the CDR3: TGTGCCAGCAGTTTCGGGACAGGGGGCCGCAATGAGCAGTTCTTC. V gene TRBV25-1 combines with J gene TRBJ2-1, with 12 bases lining up with TRBD1. Germline V gene data show CDR1 as MGHDK and CDR2 as SYGVNS. This CDR3 has 15 residues. Germline trimming cut 5 bases from V and 6 bases from J; bases unmatched to any gene: 5.

The chain's CDR3 is CASSYGTLQGSPLHF. In DNA form, the CDR3 reads TGTGCCAGCAGTTACGGGACTCTGCAGGGTTCACCCCTCCACTTT. The chain is built from TRBV6-5 and TRBJ1-6; tentative D call: TRBD1 (5 bases). CDR1 MNHEY and CDR2 SVGAGI come from the germline V gene. The CDR3 consists of 15 residues. The V and J ends lost 2 bases and 9 bases respectively, with 14 bases between them.